These T cell receptor beta chains were read from a single sample in a study of blood T cell repertoires in COVID-19. Measured with immunoSEQ multiplex PCR; TCRdb has only the in-frame clones, and not every one. Of 190,000 or so clones in the sample, 85% are singletons; the top ten hold 15% to 20%. Sequencing was carried out using PBMCs or T cells enriched from blood (not recorded which). These receptors originate from a middle-aged man who had recovered from COVID-19. CDR3s include the opening cysteine and the closing phenylalanine or tryptophan. Fields, in order: J gene, V gene, clone size, D gene, CDR3 DNA, CDR3 protein. A D gene is named only where the DNA matches it firmly. Size is stated for part of the rows, as once, few or many counts, or as a class when the clone is expanded.

j_gene: TRBJ1-2
v_gene: TRBV7-9
abundance: NA
d_gene: NA
CDR3nt: TGTGCCAGCAGCTTAACGGATGGCTACACCTTC
CDR3aa: CASSLTDGYTF

j_gene: TRBJ2-7
v_gene: TRBV11-2
abundance: once
d_gene: TRBD2
CDR3nt: TGTGCCAGCAGCCCCACACGCGGGGGGAGGAGCTCCTACGAGCAGTACTTC
CDR3aa: CASSPTRGGRSSYEQYF

j_gene: TRBJ1-5
v_gene: TRBV9
abundance: NA
d_gene: NA
CDR3nt: TGTGCCAGCAGCGTAGCAGGGAGGGGAGCCCCATGGCCCCAGCATTTT
CDR3aa: CASSVAGRGAPWPQHF

j_gene: TRBJ2-3
v_gene: TRBV9
abundance: NA
d_gene: NA
CDR3nt: TGTGCCAGCGGTCGCGCCCTAACTAGCACAGATACGCAGTATTTT
CDR3aa: CASGRALTSTDTQYF

j_gene: TRBJ2-5
v_gene: TRBV7-6
abundance: NA
d_gene: NA
CDR3nt: TGTGCCAGCAGCCCCCCAGTCGCGGGGGCGGAGCACCAAGAGACCCAGTACTTC
CDR3aa: CASSPPVAGAEHQETQYF

j_gene: TRBJ1-4
v_gene: TRBV6-5
abundance: NA
d_gene: NA
CDR3nt: TGTGCCAGCAGTTACGGGGCGGGATCAAAACTGTTTTTT
CDR3aa: CASSYGAGSKLFF

j_gene: TRBJ1-3
v_gene: TRBV19
abundance: NA
d_gene: NA
CDR3nt: TGTGCCAGTAGTGAGCAGGTGTCTGGAAACACCATATATTTT
CDR3aa: CASSEQVSGNTIYF

j_gene: TRBJ2-7
v_gene: TRBV19
abundance: NA
d_gene: NA
CDR3nt: TGTGCCAGTAGTATAGGTCACAGTGTTTCGTTTTACGAGCAGTACTTC
CDR3aa: CASSIGHSVSFYEQYF

j_gene: TRBJ1-5
v_gene: TRBV7-2
abundance: NA
d_gene: TRBD1
CDR3nt: TGTGCCAGCAGCTCTGGGACAGCGATCAATCAGCCCCAGCATTTT
CDR3aa: CASSSGTAINQPQHF

j_gene: TRBJ1-5
v_gene: TRBV19
abundance: NA
d_gene: NA
CDR3nt: TGTGCCAGTACGACGGGGAAGGAGCCCCAGCATTTT
CDR3aa: CASTTGKEPQHF

j_gene: TRBJ2-7
v_gene: TRBV9
abundance: NA
d_gene: TRBD2
CDR3nt: TGTGCCAGCAGCTTGGGACTAGCGGGAGAACAGTACGAGCAGTACTTC
CDR3aa: CASSLGLAGEQYEQYF

j_gene: TRBJ1-4
v_gene: TRBV12-3/TRBV12-4
abundance: NA
d_gene: NA
CDR3nt: TGTGCCAGCAGTTTTGGTTTTCGGGAAAAACTGTTTTTT
CDR3aa: CASSFGFREKLFF

j_gene: TRBJ1-1
v_gene: TRBV30
abundance: NA
d_gene: NA
CDR3nt: TGTGCCTGGACCACTAGTGGACAGACTGAAGCTTTCTTT
CDR3aa: CAWTTSGQTEAFF

j_gene: TRBJ1-5
v_gene: TRBV27
abundance: NA
d_gene: TRBD1
CDR3nt: TGTGCCAGCAGTTTATCGAACAGGGGGGATCAGCCCCAGCATTTT
CDR3aa: CASSLSNRGDQPQHF

j_gene: TRBJ2-2
v_gene: TRBV10-2
abundance: few
d_gene: TRBD1
CDR3nt: TGCGCCAGCTCCTTCGGGACAGCCAACACCGGGGAGCTGTTTTTT
CDR3aa: CASSFGTANTGELFF

j_gene: TRBJ2-7
v_gene: TRBV6-7
abundance: NA
d_gene: TRBD1
CDR3nt: TGTGCCAGCAGTCAAGGGACAGGGAAAGAGTACGAGCAGTACTTC
CDR3aa: CASSQGTGKEYEQYF

j_gene: TRBJ2-1
v_gene: TRBV10-2
abundance: NA
d_gene: TRBD2
CDR3nt: TGCGCCAGCAATGGACTAGCGGGAGGGGATGAGCAGTTCTTC
CDR3aa: CASNGLAGGDEQFF

j_gene: TRBJ2-6
v_gene: TRBV11-3
abundance: NA
d_gene: NA
CDR3nt: TGTGCCAGCAGCTTAGGGCTGGGCGCCTCTGGGGCCAACGTCCTGACTTTC
CDR3aa: CASSLGLGASGANVLTF

j_gene: TRBJ1-1
v_gene: TRBV28
abundance: NA
d_gene: NA
CDR3nt: TGTGCCAGCAGTTTCAGCGGGGTAGCCACTGAAGCTTTCTTT
CDR3aa: CASSFSGVATEAFF

j_gene: TRBJ1-2
v_gene: TRBV7-9
abundance: few
d_gene: TRBD1
CDR3nt: TGTGCCAGCAGCTTAGCAATCGGACAGGTCTATGGCTACACCTTC
CDR3aa: CASSLAIGQVYGYTF

j_gene: TRBJ1-2
v_gene: TRBV4-3
abundance: NA
d_gene: TRBD1
CDR3nt: TGCGCCAGCAGCCAAGATCTAGGGACAGGGGGCCGGAACGGCTACACCTTC
CDR3aa: CASSQDLGTGGRNGYTF

j_gene: TRBJ1-2
v_gene: TRBV3-1/TRBV3-2
abundance: NA
d_gene: TRBD1
CDR3nt: TGTGCCAGCAGCCAAGGGGGACAGGGGGCGGGGTATGGCTACACCTTC
CDR3aa: CASSQGGQGAGYGYTF

j_gene: TRBJ1-5
v_gene: TRBV7-9
abundance: NA
d_gene: NA
CDR3nt: TGTGCCAGCAGCCCTCAGGGTAGCAATCAGCCCCAGCATTTT
CDR3aa: CASSPQGSNQPQHF

j_gene: TRBJ2-3
v_gene: TRBV7-9
abundance: NA
d_gene: TRBD2
CDR3nt: TGTGCCAGCAGCTTGCTAGCGGGTGGCACAGATACGCAGTATTTT
CDR3aa: CASSLLAGGTDTQYF

j_gene: TRBJ2-3
v_gene: TRBV7-9
abundance: once
d_gene: TRBD2
CDR3nt: TGTGCCAGCAGATCATCCTTTGGGCTAGCGGTCGCAGATACGCAGTATTTT
CDR3aa: CASRSSFGLAVADTQYF

j_gene: TRBJ2-1
v_gene: TRBV7-2
abundance: NA
d_gene: TRBD2
CDR3nt: TGTGCCAGCAGCCAGACTAGCGGGGGGCACAATGAGCAGTTCTTC
CDR3aa: CASSQTSGGHNEQFF

j_gene: TRBJ1-1
v_gene: TRBV20-1
abundance: once
d_gene: NA
CDR3nt: TGCAGTGCCCCCGCGTCGACTGAAGCTTTCTTT
CDR3aa: CSAPASTEAFF

j_gene: TRBJ1-1
v_gene: TRBV19
abundance: NA
d_gene: TRBD1
CDR3nt: TGTGCCAGTAGTATTACCCCCGGGACAGGGGGCTTAGTGAGGACTGAAGCTTTCTTT
CDR3aa: CASSITPGTGGLVRTEAFF

j_gene: TRBJ2-7
v_gene: TRBV29-1
abundance: NA
d_gene: TRBD1
CDR3nt: TGCAGCGTCTCGACCACAGGGGCCGAGCAGTACTTC
CDR3aa: CSVSTTGAEQYF

j_gene: TRBJ2-3
v_gene: TRBV7-6
abundance: NA
d_gene: TRBD2
CDR3nt: TGTGCCAGCAGCCCTATAGGTAGCGGGAGGGGCACAGATACGCAGTATTTT
CDR3aa: CASSPIGSGRGTDTQYF

j_gene: TRBJ1-2
v_gene: TRBV29-1
abundance: NA
d_gene: NA
CDR3nt: TGCAGCGCCGAATACAGTGCTAACTATGGCTACACCTTC
CDR3aa: CSAEYSANYGYTF

j_gene: TRBJ2-7
v_gene: TRBV7-3
abundance: NA
d_gene: TRBD1
CDR3nt: TGTGCCAGCAGCTTACACGTACGGACAGGGAGCCCCTACGAGCAGTACTTC
CDR3aa: CASSLHVRTGSPYEQYF

j_gene: TRBJ1-1
v_gene: TRBV13
abundance: NA
d_gene: NA
CDR3nt: TGTGCCAGCAGTTCCGCGGGCCGATCGAGGGCTGAAGCTTTCTTT
CDR3aa: CASSSAGRSRAEAFF

j_gene: TRBJ1-3
v_gene: TRBV5-6
abundance: NA
d_gene: NA
CDR3nt: TGTGCCAGCACCGGCAGCGGGGGCTCTGGAAACACCATATATTTT
CDR3aa: CASTGSGGSGNTIYF

j_gene: TRBJ2-7
v_gene: TRBV25-1
abundance: NA
d_gene: NA
CDR3nt: TGTGCCAGCAGTGAACCGGCGGACGAGCAGTACTTC
CDR3aa: CASSEPADEQYF

j_gene: TRBJ2-3
v_gene: TRBV2
abundance: NA
d_gene: NA
CDR3nt: TGTGCCAGCAGTGAAGGGGTATGGGAGACTAACACAGATACGCAGTATTTT
CDR3aa: CASSEGVWETNTDTQYF

j_gene: TRBJ2-7
v_gene: TRBV30
abundance: NA
d_gene: TRBD2
CDR3nt: TGTGCCTGGAACCAGGCGGGTCGGCTAGCGGGAGAAGTGTCCCGCCTCGAGCAGTACTTC
CDR3aa: CAWNQAGRLAGEVSRLEQYF